The 18 T cell receptor beta chains listed next were all sequenced from one sample in a study of blood T cell repertoires in COVID-19. The data were produced by immunoSEQ multiplex PCR, yet TCRdb's version contains in-frame clones alone and is incomplete. This table holds roughly 78,000 clones, nearly 90% found once. Sequencing used peripheral blood. The source of these receptors is a middle-aged man with acute or convalescent COVID-19.

J is TRBJ2-1 and V is TRBV5-1; 7 bases are a match to TRBD1. V lost 4 bases to trimming and J lost 4 bases; unmatched junction nucleotides: 8. Germline CDR1 reads SGHRS; CDR2 reads YFSETQ. The CDR3 has 15 amino acids. For the CDR3, the DNA is TGCGCCAGCAGCCCCGGGACAGATTTATACAATGAGCAGTTCTTC. Translation gives CASSPGTDLYNEQFF.

The chain links TRBV19 to TRBJ2-7, with a possible D match to TRBD2 (6 bases). Between the trimmed V and J ends, which lost 1 base and 2 bases, there was a span of 12 bases. Germline assignment: CDR1 LNHDA and CDR2 SQIVND (reference sequence). This CDR3 has 15 residues. The CDR3 bases are TGTGCCAGTAGTATAGGATCAGGAGGGGCCTACGAGCAGTACTTC. This codes for CASSIGSGGAYEQYF.

In its sample, this clone was seen a few times. The gene calls are TRBV7-6 and TRBJ2-7, with 12 positions matching TRBD2. The germline CDR1 and CDR2 sequences are SGHVS and FNYEAQ. The CDR3 totals 15 residues. Trimming at V came to 1 base and at J to 4 bases, leaving 2 bases not matched to a gene. The CDR3 DNA follows: TGTGCCAGCAGCTTAGGGACTAGCGGGGTGTACGAGCAGTACTTC. Translation gives CASSLGTSGVYEQYF.

The chain links TRBV10-1 to TRBJ2-7, with 7 bases that match TRBD1. V lost 5 bases, J lost 6 bases, and 13 bases stayed unmatched. This CDR3 has 15 amino acids. Germline values: CDR1 WNHNN, CDR2 SYGVQD (reference sequence). The CDR3 loop is CASSPTGTAFGEQYF. For the CDR3, the DNA is TGCGCCAGCAGTCCTACCGGGACAGCTTTCGGCGAGCAGTACTTC.

The V gene is TRBV5-1, the J gene TRBJ1-5, with D possibly being TRBD1 (6 bases). The CDR3 runs 15 residues. Looked up from germline, CDR1 is SGHRS and CDR2 is YFSETQ. The ends were cut back, 5 bases at V and 5 bases at J, with 17 bases in the middle. CDR3 loop: CASRLDTGSHQPQHF. CDR3 bases: TGCGCCAGCAGACTTGATACAGGGTCCCATCAGCCCCAGCATTTT.

V gene TRBV20-1 combines with J gene TRBJ1-2, with TRBD1 identical over 10 bases. There are 16 residues in the CDR3. Germline CDR1 is DFQATT and CDR2 is SNEGSKA (reference sequence). Unmatched junction bases numbered 11, after V lost 3 bases and J lost 4 bases. This CDR3 reads CSASKGGQGPGYGYTF. Written as DNA, the CDR3 is TGCAGTGCTAGTAAGGGGGGACAGGGGCCGGGCTATGGCTACACCTTC.

The chain joins TRBV19 to TRBJ2-5, with 9 bases identical to TRBD2. V trimming: 9 bases; J trimming: 1 base; junction bases outside the gene matches: 6. Germline CDR1 and CDR2: LNHDA and SQIVND (reference sequence). The CDR3 is 14 residues long. The CDR3: CASRAGGPQETQYF. The CDR3 coding sequence is TGTGCCAGCCGTGCGGGGGGGCCCCAAGAGACCCAGTACTTC.

The chain is built from TRBV5-1 and TRBJ2-2; TRBD2 matches 7 bases. Trimming took 0 bases from V and 3 from J; bases not matched to a gene: 2. The length of the CDR3 is 15 residues. Germline CDR1 SGHRS, CDR2 YFSETQ. The CDR3 sequence: CASSLAGRDTGELFF. In nucleotides, the CDR3 is TGCGCCAGCAGCTTGGCAGGGAGGGACACCGGGGAGCTGTTTTTT.

The chain joins TRBV3-1 (or the pseudogene TRBV3-2) to TRBJ2-7; D is unclear. Germline V CDR1 and CDR2: LGHDT, YNNKEL (reference sequence). The V gene lost 6 bases and the J gene lost 0 bases, with 9 bases spanning the gap. CDR3 length: 13 residues. The CDR3: CASSPRNSYEQYF. The CDR3 DNA sequence: TGTGCCAGCAGTCCCAGAAACTCCTACGAGCAGTACTTC.

This chain joins TRBV7-3 and TRBJ2-5; 15 positions agree with TRBD2. CDR3 size: 17 residues. Germline CDR1 is SGHTA and CDR2 is FQGTGA. The ends lost 5 bases at V and 3 bases at J; junction bases unmatched: 7. The CDR3 nucleotides are TGTGCCAGCAGCCCCGGACTAGCGGGGGGGTACAAAGAGACCCAGTACTTC. It yields the protein CASSPGLAGGYKETQYF.

The chain couples TRBV11-3 to TRBJ1-1, with a weak D call TRBD1 (6 bases). Per germline, CDR1 SGHNT and CDR2 YENEEA. The CDR3 is 15 residues long. Trimming took off 1 base at V and 1 base at J, with 10 bases between the two ends. As DNA, the CDR3 is TGTGCCAGCAGCTTAGGGACAGAGGGGAACACTGAAGCTTTCTTT. Translated: CASSLGTEGNTEAFF.

This clone was seen more than once but under ten times. The V call is TRBV19, the J call TRBJ1-2, with a tentative D call TRBD1 (6 bases). Trimming took off 4 bases at V and 5 bases at J, with 14 bases between the two ends. CDR1 LNHDA and CDR2 SQIVND come from the germline V gene (reference sequence). The CDR3 is 14 amino acids. The CDR3 loop reads CASSNHRVGYGYTF. The CDR3 coding sequence is TGTGCCAGTAGTAACCACAGGGTTGGGTATGGCTACACCTTC.

The rearrangement uses TRBV25-1 and TRBJ2-5; D call uncertain. The germline CDR1 and CDR2 sequences are MGHDK and SYGVNS. The V end lost 2 bases, the J end lost 4 bases, and 8 bases lay between the germline ends. The CDR3 covers 13 residues. The CDR3 sequence: CASSEPIRETQYF. The DNA for the CDR3 is TGTGCCAGCAGTGAACCAATCAGAGAGACCCAGTACTTC. The variable domain in full, with the rest retrieved from reference TRBV25-1 and TRBJ2-5, is EADIYQTPRYLVIGTGKKITLECSQTMGHDKMYWYQQDPGMELHLIHYSYGVNSTEKGDLSSESTVSRIRTEHFPLTLESARPSHTSQYLCASSEPIRETQYFGPGTRLLVL.

The V and J genes are TRBV7-8 and TRBJ2-7; perhaps TRBD1 as D (6 bases). Trimming shortened V by 1 base and J by 3 bases, and 16 bases separated the two germline ends. Germline V gives CDR1 SGHVS, CDR2 FQNEAQ. The CDR3 is 16 amino acids. This CDR3 reads CASSLEPTGILYEQYF. CDR3 in DNA: TGTGCCAGCAGCTTAGAGCCCACAGGGATTCTCTACGAGCAGTACTTC.

This chain connects TRBV21-1 to TRBJ1-6; TRBD1 was called by the table and not checked on the DNA. TRBV21-1 is tagged as a pseudogene. The CDR3 is made up of 18 amino acids. The CDR3, as DNA: TGTGCCGTAAAAACCGGGACAGGGGGCAGGATAGGGGATTCACCCCTCCACTTT. It codes for CAVKTGTGGRIGDSPLHF.

This sequence joins TRBV7-9 and TRBJ1-2; no clear D. Trimming shortened V by 1 base and J by 7 bases, and 16 bases separated the two germline ends. The CDR3 loop spans 15 amino acids. In germline, CDR1 is SEHNR, CDR2 FQNEAQ (reference sequence). The CDR3 bases are TGTGCCAGCAGCTTAGTTGCAGGAAATTTGGCTGGCTACACCTTC. It encodes CASSLVAGNLAGYTF.

The chain joins TRBV4-1 to TRBJ2-3; D might be TRBD2 (7 bases). Trimming took 1 base from V and 4 from J, leaving 12 bases between them. This CDR3 contains 15 residues. Per germline, CDR1 MGHRA and CDR2 YSYEKL. The CDR3 loop reads CASSQVAGASDTQYF. The CDR3 nucleotides read TGCGCCAGCAGCCAAGTGGCGGGGGCCTCAGATACGCAGTATTTT.

In its sample, this clone was seen once. The chain carries TRBV5-1 and TRBJ2-3; TRBD2 aligns across 8 bases. The CDR3 contains 19 residues. In germline, CDR1 is SGHRS, CDR2 YFSETQ. The trim removed 0 bases at V and 0 bases at J, leaving 12 bases unmatched. The CDR3 coding sequence is TGCGCCAGCAGCTTGGCCAGTTCAGCGGGGGCCCCTAGCACAGATACGCAGTATTTT. Amino acids: CASSLASSAGAPSTDTQYF.